This T cell receptor (beta chain) was found in a study of shared clonotypes between healthy human individuals. At the level of the study: Per-donor plates numbered three CD4 naive, three CD4 memory, two CD8 naive and one CD8 memory.

On this clone itself: Antigen specificity is unknown.

The method was immunoSEQ multiplex PCR; TCRdb's version includes in-frame clones alone and lacks a portion of them. The data contain about 1.5 million clones, nearly 99% of them seen just once; the ten biggest clones take up about 0.4%. The CDR3 has 16 amino acids. Germline V lookup: CDR1 SGDLS, CDR2 YYNGEE. The ends lost 4 bases at V and 9 bases at J; junction bases unmatched: 13. Study-wide findings and caveats: The authors expected sequencing depth to affect clonotype sharing among donors. Several donors showed sharing of approximately 5% of naive CD4 clonotypes. The study found lower generation probabilities in non-shared clonotypes than in those shared by all four donors.

Sequenced sample: naive CD4+ T cells sorted from blood. Subset given: CD45RA+ positively selected. This chain uses TRBV9 with TRBJ2-1, with 10 bases matching TRBD2. The source of this sequence is a man aged 30-40 years in good health. The CDR3 sequence is CASSLIAGGVGGEQFF. The CDR3 coding sequence is TGTGCCAGCAGCCTAATAGCGGGAGGAGTTGGTGGTGAGCAGTTCTTC.